Shown below are 25 T cell receptor beta chains from a single sample sequenced in a study of monozygotic twins with inflammatory bowel disease. TCRdb reprocessed the 5' RACE reads and keeps a single row for each CDR3 protein, giving no DNA. The sample table sets out approximately 400,000 distinct CDR3 sequences. The specimen sequenced was blood. The source of these receptors is a human donor with ulcerative colitis or Crohn's disease, or a healthy co-twin of an affected twin (not recorded which).

J is TRBJ2-4 and V is TRBV20-1. The CDR3 totals 13 residues. Germline CDR1 is DFQATT and CDR2 is SNEGSKA (reference sequence). CDR3 amino acids: CSAGERAKNIQYF.

The chain is built from TRBV5-1 and TRBJ2-3. Per germline, CDR1 SGHRS and CDR2 YFSETQ. This CDR3 is built from 14 residues. The CDR3 sequence: CASSWAQTTDTQYF.

The V gene is TRBV10-3, the J gene TRBJ1-1. Germline V gives CDR1 ENHRY, CDR2 SYGVKD. This CDR3 region has 14 residues. The CDR3 loop reads CAISESTGSTEAFF.

Here the CDR3 reads CASSVAGRDAGELFF. The chain uses TRBV25-1 and TRBJ2-2; with no DNA, the TCRdb D assignment of TRBD2 cannot be verified. The CDR3 is 15 residues long. Germline V gene sequence: CDR1 MGHDK, CDR2 SYGVNS.

This rearrangement joins TRBV3-1 to TRBJ2-1; TCRdb picks TRBD1, but there is no DNA to check that call. Germline CDR1 is LGHDT and CDR2 is YNNKEL (reference sequence). This CDR3 has 17 residues. CDR3: CASSQDFRDRDDNEQFF.

The J gene is TRBJ1-4, the V gene TRBV7-9; TCRdb lists TRBD1, though no DNA is available to test this call. Germline CDR1 and CDR2: SEHNR and FQNEAQ (reference sequence). The CDR3 extends over 16 amino acids. The CDR3 region is CASSPGQYGGGEKLFF. Complete variable domain (other parts from reference TRBV7-9 and TRBJ1-4): DTGVSQNPRHKITKRGQNVTFRCDPISEHNRLYWYRQTLGQGPEFLTYFQNEAQLEKSRLLSDRFSAERPKGSFSTLEIQRTEQGDSAMYLCASSPGQYGGGEKLFFGSGTQLSVL.

This chain joins TRBV5-1 and TRBJ2-2; TCRdb reports TRBD1, a call that lacks DNA to check it against. This CDR3 spans 16 amino acids. The germline V gene has CDR1 SGHRS and CDR2 YFSETQ. The CDR3 loop is CASSLTGTENTGELFF.

The chain links TRBV6-2 or TRBV6-3 to TRBJ1-2; the TCRdb call, TRBD1, lacks DNA for checking. Germline lookup yields CDR1 MNHEY and CDR2 SVGEGT. The length of the CDR3 is 14 residues. The CDR3 loop is CASTTGDRGYGYTF.

V gene TRBV28 combines with J gene TRBJ2-7; TCRdb returns TRBD1, unconfirmable since there is no DNA. This CDR3 comprises 13 residues. Looked up from germline, CDR1 is MDHEN and CDR2 is SYDVKM. The CDR3 here is CASRRDRYYEQYF.

This chain links TRBV6-1 with TRBJ2-7. This CDR3 is 14 amino acids long. Germline assignment: CDR1 MNHNS and CDR2 SASEGT. CDR3 residues: CASSRVGAIDEQYF.

This chain connects TRBV9 to TRBJ1-5; TCRdb's D gene call, TRBD1, goes unchecked for lack of DNA. The CDR3 contains 15 residues. CDR1 is SGDLS and CDR2 is YYNGEE in the germline V gene. The CDR3 sequence is CASSKEMGGQWPQHF.

This sequence joins TRBV7-2 and TRBJ2-7; TCRdb picks TRBD1, but there is no DNA to check that call. There are 13 residues in the CDR3. Germline CDR1 SGHTA, CDR2 FQGNSA. The CDR3 region is CASSIKVGGEQYF.

This chain links TRBV12-3 or TRBV12-4 with TRBJ2-1; TCRdb outputs TRBD1, but without DNA this stays unchecked. The length of the CDR3 is 14 residues. CDR3 in amino acids: CASSQGQGSREQFF.

V gene TRBV2 combines with J gene TRBJ2-7. Germline V gene lookup returns CDR1 SNHLY and CDR2 FYNNEI. The CDR3 is 15 residues long. The CDR3 reads CASSEQLSRSYEQYF.

The CDR3 region is CASSPGTGKTDTQYF. The rearrangement uses TRBV7-2 and TRBJ2-3; TCRdb outputs TRBD1, but without DNA this stays unchecked. The CDR3 runs to 15 residues. Germline loops: CDR1 SGHTA, CDR2 FQGNSA.

The chain has TRBV5-1 and TRBJ1-2; TCRdb names TRBD1, which stays unverified in the absence of DNA. CDR1 is SGHRS, CDR2 YFSETQ, per germline. The CDR3 has 15 residues. CDR3 sequence: CASSSPGEGNYGYTF.

The rearrangement uses TRBV29-1 and TRBJ1-3. The CDR3 spans 12 residues. Germline V gene data show CDR1 as SQVTM and CDR2 as ANQGSEA. The CDR3 reads CSAGNHGNTIYF.

This rearrangement joins TRBV14 to TRBJ2-1; TCRdb indicates TRBD2, and absent DNA this call remains unverified. Germline CDR1 reads SGHDN; CDR2 reads FVKESK. This CDR3 is 17 amino acids long. CDR3 sequence reads: CASSQETKVAGGNEQFF.

The rearrangement uses TRBV7-8 and TRBJ1-5; without DNA, the TCRdb call of TRBD1 cannot be checked. Germline assignment: CDR1 SGHVS and CDR2 FQNEAQ. The CDR3 has 14 amino acids. The CDR3 loop is CASTPGGNFQPQHF.

The chain joins TRBV10-3 to TRBJ2-1; with no DNA, the TCRdb D assignment of TRBD1 cannot be verified. Per the germline V gene, CDR1 is ENHRY and CDR2 is SYGVKD. The CDR3 spans 11 residues. The CDR3 loop reads CAISAGEIGFF.

The V gene is TRBV20-1, the J gene TRBJ2-5; TCRdb's assignment of TRBD1 cannot be checked, as there is no DNA. The germline gives CDR1 DFQATT, CDR2 SNEGSKA (reference sequence). The CDR3 has 15 residues. The CDR3 spells CSAKKGQGIQETQYF.

V and J are TRBV3-1 and TRBJ2-1; the TCRdb D gene call, TRBD2, has no DNA to confirm it. The CDR3 has 12 amino acids. CDR1 and CDR2 (germline): LGHDT, YNNKEL (reference sequence). CDR3 region: CASSPYGSEQFF.

The chain combines TRBV25-1 with TRBJ1-1. The CDR3 is made up of 13 amino acids. CDR1 MGHDK and CDR2 SYGVNS come from the germline V gene. The CDR3 spells CASSEPRVPEAFF.

The V call is TRBV2, the J call TRBJ1-1; TCRdb proposes TRBD1, but this gene call is untestable without DNA. Germline V lookup: CDR1 SNHLY, CDR2 FYNNEI. This CDR3 spans 15 amino acids. CDR3 sequence: CASSLRQGPYTEAFF. Full variable domain (missing parts from reference TRBV2 and TRBJ1-1): EPEVTQTPSHQVTQMGQEVILRCVPISNHLYFYWYRQILGQKVEFLVSFYNNEISEKSEIFDDQFSVERPDGSNFTLKIRSTKLEDSAMYFCASSLRQGPYTEAFFGQGTRLTVV.

This sequence joins TRBV6-6 and TRBJ2-7; lacking DNA, the TRBD2 call made by TCRdb goes unchecked. This CDR3 has 12 amino acids. Germline values: CDR1 MNHNY, CDR2 SVGAGI (reference sequence). The CDR3 sequence is CASREGIYEQYF.